This T cell receptor beta chain was observed in a study of shared clonotypes between healthy human individuals. Germline V gene sequence: CDR1 KGHSH, CDR2 LQKENI. This CDR3 spans 14 amino acids. The ends were cut back, 2 bases at V and 2 bases at J, with 10 bases in the middle. The CD4+ fraction was divided into a CD45RA+ naive subset and a CD45RA-negative memory subset. Per the original data handling: ImmunoSEQ output lacked quality scores and full-length reads, limiting matched filtering. The table came from immunoSEQ multiplex PCR; TCRdb's copy has only in-frame clones and leaves some out. That table supplies the V and J calls and clone size; D and trimming were determined from the DNA. The sample records about 1 million clones, 60% to 80% being singletons.

The gene calls are TRBV18 and TRBJ2-7; D is unclear. This receptor was identified in a man aged 18 to 35 in good health. Sequenced sample: memory CD4+ T cells sorted from blood. This sample's subset: CD45RA-negative fraction. The CDR3 region is CASSPGASTYEQYF. The CDR3 bases are TGTGCCAGCTCACCAGGAGCGTCCACCTACGAGCAGTACTTC.